A selection of T cell receptor beta chains follows, all from one sample in a study of T cell clones after liver transplantation. Clones were sequenced by immunoSEQ multiplex PCR, and TCRdb holds only the in-frame ones, with some missing. This sample has fewer than 7,000 clones, with 81% found just once. The specimen was CD8+ T cells from blood, collected before liver transplant. The receptors shown here come from a human donor who received a liver transplant. Each CDR3 is given with its conserved first and last residue. A D gene is named only where the DNA matches it firmly. Rows give clone size only sometimes, using once, few, many, or a class for an expanded clone.

>TRBV6-5|NA|NA|TRBJ1-1
TGTGCCAGCAGTTCTTTAGGAGCCGGGACTGAAGCTTTCTTT
CASSSLGAGTEAFF
>TRBV5-4|NA|once|TRBJ2-5
TGTGCCAGCATCCCGTCGGGACGGACCCAAGAGACCCAGTACTTC
CASIPSGRTQETQYF
>TRBV4-2|NA|NA|TRBJ1-2
TGTGCCAGCAGCGCCTTCTCCGGGACGGAGACGGGGGATGGCTACACCTTC
CASSAFSGTETGDGYTF
>TRBV9|TRBD1|NA|TRBJ2-7
TGTGCCAGCAGCATGACAGGGAGCTCCTACGAGCAGTACTTC
CASSMTGSSYEQYF
>TRBV5-6|NA|few|TRBJ2-7
TGTGCCAGCAGCGAAGGTGGGGGTTACTCCTACGAGCAGTACTTC
CASSEGGGYSYEQYF
>TRBV9|NA|NA|TRBJ2-7
TGTGCCAGCAGCGCGAGAGGGGACGAGCAGTACTTC
CASSARGDEQYF
>TRBV7-9|NA|once|TRBJ2-2
TGTGCCAGCAGCCCTTTGGCCGGGGAGCTGTTTTTT
CASSPLAGELFF
>TRBV5-6|NA|NA|TRBJ1-2
TGTGCCAGCAGCTTAGGGGTTGGCTACACCTTC
CASSLGVGYTF
>TRBV5-6|NA|NA|TRBJ1-3
TGTGCCAGCAGCTTACCCAGTTCCGCACCCGGAAACACCATATATTTT
CASSLPSSAPGNTIYF
>TRBV9|TRBD2|NA|TRBJ2-7
TGTGCCAGCAGCCCAAAGGGAGGGATGTTCAACGAGCAGTACTTC
CASSPKGGMFNEQYF
>TRBV18|TRBD1|once|TRBJ1-3
TGTGCCAGCTCACCGACAGGGCCCGACTCTGGAAACACCATATATTTT
CASSPTGPDSGNTIYF
>TRBV27|TRBD2|NA|TRBJ2-3
TGTGCCAGCAGGAGGCTAGCGGGAGGGCCGGTCACAGATACGCAGTATTTT
CASRRLAGGPVTDTQYF
>TRBV7-9|TRBD2|NA|TRBJ2-1
TGTGCCAGCAGCTTAGTTGGACTAGCTGCTCCTGAGCAGTTCTTC
CASSLVGLAAPEQFF
>TRBV11-3|NA|large|TRBJ2-3
TGTGCCAGCAGCCCCGGAGGGGGGAGTTTAGATACGCAGTATTTT
CASSPGGGSLDTQYF
>TRBV2|NA|NA|TRBJ2-3
TGTGCCAGCACCGAAACGGGCAGCGCAGATACGCAGTATTTT
CASTETGSADTQYF
>TRBV4-3|NA|NA|TRBJ2-5
TGCGCCAGCAGCCAAGCGAGCGGTACGGGGGAGACCCAGTACTTC
CASSQASGTGETQYF
>TRBV2|NA|once|TRBJ1-6
TGTGCCAGCAGTGAAGCTGTGCAGTATAATTCACCCCTCCACTTT
CASSEAVQYNSPLHF
>TRBV4-1|NA|once|TRBJ2-7
TGCGCCAGCAGCCTTATGCCGGGCTATTCCTACGAGCAGTACTTC
CASSLMPGYSYEQYF
>TRBV7-2|NA|NA|TRBJ2-1
TGTGCCAGCAGCTTAGACAACCCGAATGAGCAGTTCTTC
CASSLDNPNEQFF
>TRBV5-1|NA|NA|TRBJ2-1
TGCGCCAGCAGCTTATACAAGGGCCCCAATGAGCAGTTCTTC
CASSLYKGPNEQFF
>TRBV6-5|NA|NA|TRBJ1-4
TGTGCCAGCAGCCCGGCCGGGGGAAAACTGTTTTTT
CASSPAGGKLFF
>TRBV4-3|NA|NA|TRBJ2-7
TGCGCCAGCAGCCAAGTGGGGAAGGCCTACGAGCAGTACTTC
CASSQVGKAYEQYF
>TRBV6-6|TRBD2|NA|TRBJ2-1
TGTGCCAGCAGCCTGGGGGGGAATGAGCAGTTCTTC
CASSLGGNEQFF
>TRBV7-6|NA|NA|TRBJ1-1
TGTGCCAGCAGCTTTCCGTTGGAGGGATCAGTGAACACTGAAGCTTTCTTT
CASSFPLEGSVNTEAFF
>TRBV19|TRBD1|medium-sized|TRBJ1-5
TGTGCCAGTAGTATTTGGACAGGGGACCAGCCCCAGCATTTT
CASSIWTGDQPQHF
>TRBV27|NA|NA|TRBJ2-7
TGTGCCAGCAGTTTAAGGGGCGGCTCCTACGAGCAGTACTTC
CASSLRGGSYEQYF
>TRBV27|TRBD1|few|TRBJ1-1
TGTGCCAGCATTAAGACAGGGGGCGCAGCTGAAGCTTTCTTT
CASIKTGGAAEAFF
>TRBV7-9|NA|few|TRBJ2-7
TGTGCCAGCAGCCATGAGAGAGGAAAGACCTACGAGCAGTACTTC
CASSHERGKTYEQYF
>TRBV7-3|NA|NA|TRBJ2-1
TGTGCCAGCAGCTCCCCGGCTGGGAATGAGCAGTTCTTC
CASSSPAGNEQFF
>TRBV6-1|NA|medium-sized|TRBJ1-2
TGTGCCAGCAGTGAAGCCTTTCTGAACTATGGCTACACCTTC
CASSEAFLNYGYTF
>TRBV6-5|NA|NA|TRBJ2-1
TGTGCCAGCACACGGGCCGGATTCTACAATGAGCAGTTCTTC
CASTRAGFYNEQFF
>TRBV28|TRBD1|NA|TRBJ1-5
TGTGCCAGCAGTATAGGGACAGGCGGCCAGCCCCAGCATTTT
CASSIGTGGQPQHF
>TRBV28|NA|NA|TRBJ2-3
TGTGCCAGCACGTGGCCTGGCACAGATACGCAGTATTTT
CASTWPGTDTQYF
>TRBV7-6|NA|NA|TRBJ2-7
TGTGCCAGCAGCTTAAGAGAGGGGGTCCACGAGCAGTACTTC
CASSLREGVHEQYF
>TRBV7-9|TRBD2|NA|TRBJ2-2
TGTGCCAGCAGCTCACTAGCGGGAGGCACGAACACCGGGGAGCTGTTTTTT
CASSSLAGGTNTGELFF
>TRBV5-6|TRBD1|NA|TRBJ2-3
TGTGCCAGCAGTTACGGACAGGGCACAGATACGCAGTATTTT
CASSYGQGTDTQYF
>TRBV7-2|TRBD1|NA|TRBJ2-7
TGTGCCAGCAGCCCTCGGGACAGGGGCGAGCAGTACTTC
CASSPRDRGEQYF
>TRBV19|NA|NA|TRBJ2-1
TGTGCCAGTAGTATAGTCTTTGAGAGCCTCTCCTACAATGAGCAGTTCTTC
CASSIVFESLSYNEQFF
>TRBV11-2|NA|NA|TRBJ2-5
TGTGCCAGCAGCTCACGGACAAGCCAAGAGACCCAGTACTTC
CASSSRTSQETQYF
>TRBV7-2|TRBD1|NA|TRBJ2-5
TGTGCCAGCAGCTCCGGGACAGAACAAGAGACCCAGTACTTC
CASSSGTEQETQYF
>TRBV5-6|TRBD2|NA|TRBJ2-2
TGTGCCAGCAGCCCTAACGGCGGGAGGGTCTTAGCCGGGGAGCTGTTTTTT
CASSPNGGRVLAGELFF
>TRBV10-3|NA|NA|TRBJ1-1
TGTGCCATCAGTGAGTCGCTGCAGGGCGAGATCACTGAAGCTTTCTTT
CAISESLQGEITEAFF
>TRBV11-1|TRBD2|NA|TRBJ2-1
TGTGCCAGCAGCTCTAGCGGGAATCGGAATGAGCAGTTCTTC
CASSSSGNRNEQFF
>TRBV4-1|TRBD1|medium-sized|TRBJ1-1
TGCGCCAGCAGCCAAGTGCCGGACAGGGGTACTGAAGCTTTCTTT
CASSQVPDRGTEAFF
>TRBV7-2|TRBD1|NA|TRBJ1-2
TGTGCCAGCAGCTCGGGACAGGGGTATGGCTACACCTTC
CASSSGQGYGYTF
>TRBV5-6|TRBD2|NA|TRBJ2-3
TGTGCCAGCAGCTTGGTAGCGGGGGAACCAGATACGCAGTATTTT
CASSLVAGEPDTQYF
>TRBV5-4|NA|NA|TRBJ1-3
TGTGCCAGCAGCTTGGCCGGCGTTCAAAGCTCTGGAAACACCATATATTTT
CASSLAGVQSSGNTIYF